This T cell receptor beta chain was captured in a study of OX40 agonist ivuxolimab in advanced cancers. People who had autoimmune disease history or systemic immunosuppression were excluded. TCRdb's table, derived via immunoSEQ multiplex PCR, lists solely in-frame clones and lacks some. The sample shows more than 85,000 clones, more than 85% of them seen only once. Points from the study as a whole: The expanded peripheral T cells' antigen specificity was not determined.

V shed 2 bases and J shed 5 bases, with 12 bases lying between them. CDR1 and CDR2 (germline): SEHNR, FQNEAQ (reference sequence). The CDR3 is made up of 14 amino acids. With respect to this clone: Its antigen remains unknown.

The receptor comes from an adult with an advanced solid tumor such as melanoma, head and neck, liver or kidney cancer. The genes are TRBV7-9 and TRBJ1-1; D may be TRBD1 (5 bases). Sequenced material: CD4+ or CD8+ T cells sorted from blood, taken in a trial of the OX40 agonist ivuxolimab. CDR3 nucleotide sequence: TGTGCCAGCAGCTTAATTGGGGGGAGTACTGAAGCTTTCTTT. Protein sequence: CASSLIGGSTEAFF.